The 19 T cell receptor beta chains below come from one sample, sequenced in a study of STAT5B mutations in CD4+ large granular lymphocyte leukemia. The data were produced by immunoSEQ multiplex PCR, yet TCRdb's version contains in-frame clones alone and is incomplete. The sample includes about 46,000 clones, about four fifths of them seen just once. Source material: CD4+ T cells from blood buffy coats. Receptors originate from a human donor in good health.

This clone was seen a single time. The V call is TRBV18, the J call TRBJ2-7; 7 bases align to TRBD1. The V gene end was trimmed by 3 bases and the J gene end by 6 bases; junction bases not matched to a gene: 5. Looked up from germline, CDR1 is KGHSH and CDR2 is LQKENI. The CDR3 covers 13 residues. The CDR3 region has the DNA TGTGCCAGCTCACCCGGGACAGACCCCGAGCAGTACTTC. It encodes CASSPGTDPEQYF.

V is TRBV2 and J is TRBJ2-1; either TRBD1 or TRBD2 may fit D (5 bases each). CDR1 and CDR2 from the germline V gene are SNHLY and FYNNEI. The ends were cut back, 0 bases at V and 9 bases at J, with 6 bases in the middle. The CDR3 is made up of 12 amino acids. The CDR3 DNA sequence: TGTGCCAGCAGTGAAGCGAGGGGTGAGCAGTTCTTC. The encoded protein is CASSEARGEQFF.

The J gene is TRBJ1-5, the V gene TRBV7-7, with D uncertain. CDR3 size: 15 residues. Germline V CDR1 and CDR2: SSHAT, FNYEAQ (reference sequence). V lost 3 bases and J 0 bases, leaving 9 bases between the germline ends. The CDR3 region is CASSFLRISNQPQHF. CDR3 nucleotides: TGTGCCAGCAGCTTCCTCAGGATTAGCAATCAGCCCCAGCATTTT. The full variable domain, rest sourced from reference TRBV7-7 and TRBJ1-5, is GAGVSQSPRYKVTKRGQDVTLRCDPISSHATLYWYQQALGQGPEFLTYFNYEAQPDKSGLPSDRFSAERPEGSISTLTIQRTEQRDSAMYRCASSFLRISNQPQHFGDGTRLSIL.

This clone has only one observation. The gene calls are TRBV28 and TRBJ1-4; TRBD1 is a possible D gene (6 bases). V was shortened by 7 bases and J by 2 bases, with 14 bases between the two germline ends. This CDR3 region has 15 residues. CDR1 MDHEN and CDR2 SYDVKM come from the germline V gene. The CDR3, as DNA: TGTGCCAGCAACCCCCCCGGACAGACTAATGAAAAACTGTTTTTT. Protein: CASNPPGQTNEKLFF. The full variable domain, its missing parts supplied by reference TRBV28 and TRBJ1-4, is DVKVTQSSRYLVKRTGEKVFLECVQDMDHENMFWYRQDPGLGLRLIYFSYDVKMKEKGDIPEGYSVSREKKERFSLILESASTNQTSMYLCASNPPGQTNEKLFFGSGTQLSVL.

The V call is TRBV30, the J call TRBJ1-1; no clear D. Trimming shortened V by 0 bases and J by 5 bases, and 10 bases separated the two germline ends. The CDR3 spans 13 residues. In germline, CDR1 is GTSNPN, CDR2 SVGIG (reference sequence). CDR3 protein: CAWSVLVGTEAFF. The CDR3 DNA follows: TGTGCCTGGAGTGTCCTGGTCGGGACTGAAGCTTTCTTT. Filled out from reference TRBV30 and TRBJ1-1, the complete variable domain reads SQTIHQWPATLVQPVGSPLSLECTVEGTSNPNLYWYRQAAGRGLQLLFYSVGIGQISSEVPQNLSASRPQDRQFILSSKKLLLSDSGFYLCAWSVLVGTEAFFGQGTRLTVV.

The V gene is TRBV10-1, the J gene TRBJ2-5, with D possibly matching TRBD2 (7 bases). The V end lost 4 bases, the J end lost 4 bases, and 10 bases lay between the germline ends. Germline CDR1 WNHNN, CDR2 SYGVQD (reference sequence). The CDR3 covers 13 residues. The CDR3 DNA reads as TGCGCCAGCAGTGGCGGGGGCGGAGAGACCCAGTACTTC. Its translation: CASSGGGGETQYF.

The chain has TRBV10-1 and TRBJ2-1, with 10 bases fitting TRBD2. The germline V gene has CDR1 WNHNN and CDR2 SYGVQD (reference sequence). The V and J ends lost 6 bases and 4 bases, in that order; junction bases with no gene match: 9. This CDR3 region has 16 residues. The CDR3 DNA reads as TGCGCCAGCAGAGTTAGCGGGAGGACCCGATACAATGAGCAGTTCTTC. This sequence encodes CASRVSGRTRYNEQFF.

This clone was seen once. The chain recombines TRBV11-2 with TRBJ2-1; D call uncertain. The V end was cut by 6 bases, the J end by 0 bases, with 6 bases between. The CDR3 is made up of 13 amino acids. The germline CDR1 and CDR2 sequences are SGHAT and FQNNGV. The CDR3 here is CASRSPSYNEQFF. The CDR3 coding sequence is TGTGCCAGCAGGTCCCCCTCCTACAATGAGCAGTTCTTC.

The chain has TRBV5-1 and TRBJ2-1; D gene ambiguous. This CDR3 region has 15 residues. The ends were cut back, 0 bases at V and 0 bases at J, with 7 bases in the middle. Germline loops: CDR1 SGHRS, CDR2 YFSETQ. The CDR3 region is CASSLAESSYNEQFF. The CDR3 DNA reads as TGCGCCAGCAGCTTGGCCGAGAGCTCCTACAATGAGCAGTTCTTC.

The gene calls are TRBV18 and TRBJ1-3, with D unresolved. V shed 6 bases and J shed 0 bases, with 15 bases lying between them. The CDR3 has 16 residues. In germline, CDR1 is KGHSH, CDR2 LQKENI. The CDR3 region has the DNA TGTGCCAGCTCCCAATCCGCAGGTCCCTCTGGAAACACCATATATTTT. Its protein is CASSQSAGPSGNTIYF.

The chain employs TRBV15 and TRBJ1-2; D remains ambiguous. Germline CDR1 LNHNV, CDR2 YYDKDF (reference sequence). Trimming removed 8 bases from V and 3 bases from J, with 10 bases in between. The CDR3 runs to 12 residues. CDR3 sequence reads: CATASSHYGYTF. The CDR3 DNA reads as TGTGCCACCGCCTCCTCCCACTATGGCTACACCTTC.

In this sample, this clone turned up a few times. The chain links TRBV12-1 to TRBJ2-1; the tabulated D call, TRBD2, remains unverified against the DNA. TRBV12-1 is assigned pseudogene status. CDR3 length: 15 amino acids. CDR3 protein: CASNSILGRGNEQFF. The CDR3 DNA sequence: TGTGCCAGCAACTCCATTCTGGGTCGCGGGAATGAGCAGTTCTTC.

The rearrangement links TRBV12-5 to TRBJ2-5; 9 bases are shared with TRBD2. This CDR3 has 16 residues. After removal of 4 bases from V and 3 bases from J, the junction contained 9 bases not matched to a gene. Germline V gene lookup returns CDR1 LGHNT and CDR2 FRNRAP. CDR3 sequence (DNA): TGTGCTAGTGGTTCCCTGACTAGCGGAGTGGAAGAGACCCAGTACTTC. Residues: CASGSLTSGVEETQYF.

The chain combines TRBV7-9 with TRBJ1-3, with D uncertain. This CDR3 spans 15 amino acids. The germline V gene encodes CDR1 SEHNR and CDR2 FQNEAQ (reference sequence). Trimming stripped 2 bases from V and 0 bases from J, with 8 bases between. The DNA of the CDR3 is TGTGCCAGCAGCTTACTGACCGTCTCTGGAAACACCATATATTTT. It is translated as CASSLLTVSGNTIYF.

This chain uses TRBV6-1 with TRBJ2-3; the match to TRBD2 covers 9 bases. CDR1 MNHNS and CDR2 SASEGT come from the germline V gene. CDR3 length: 14 amino acids. Germline trimming cut 6 bases from V and 2 bases from J; bases unmatched to any gene: 3. The DNA of the CDR3 is TGTGCCAGCAGGACTAGCGGCCTCACAGATACGCAGTATTTT. Protein: CASRTSGLTDTQYF.

The chain recombines TRBV5-6 with TRBJ1-5, with 8 bases fitting TRBD1. The V segment lost 2 bases and the J segment 0 bases; nucleotides outside the gene matches: 7. The CDR3 spans 17 residues. CDR1 SGHDT and CDR2 YYEEEE come from the germline V gene. CDR3: CASSFTRGPYSNQPQHF. In nucleotides, the CDR3 is TGTGCCAGCAGCTTTACCAGGGGGCCCTATAGCAATCAGCCCCAGCATTTT.

This clone was counted only a few times. The genes are TRBV7-3 and TRBJ2-3; D may be TRBD2 (6 bases). The germline gives CDR1 SGHTA, CDR2 FQGTGA. The germline V and J ends were trimmed by 6 bases and 2 bases, with 21 bases remaining between them. The CDR3 sequence is 17 residues long. CDR3 sequence reads: CASRGGSMAGTTDTQYF. CDR3 DNA sequence: TGTGCCAGCAGGGGGGGTTCGATGGCGGGGACCACAGATACGCAGTATTTT.

The genes are TRBV19 and TRBJ1-2, with 7 nucleotides matching TRBD1. The trim removed 3 bases at V and 5 bases at J, leaving 9 bases unmatched. CDR1 LNHDA and CDR2 SQIVND come from the germline V gene (reference sequence). CDR3 length: 15 residues. CDR3 sequence reads: CASSIEGAGGYGYTF. The CDR3 nucleotides are TGTGCCAGTAGTATCGAGGGGGCGGGAGGTTATGGCTACACCTTC.

The chain uses TRBV5-4 and TRBJ2-1; maybe TRBD1 (6 bases). The germline gives CDR1 SGHNT, CDR2 YYREEE (reference sequence). The CDR3 consists of 13 residues. With 2 bases removed from V and 6 bases from J, the gap between germline ends came to 9 bases. This CDR3 reads CASSLQGINEQFF. CDR3 bases: TGTGCCAGCAGCTTACAGGGCATCAATGAGCAGTTCTTC.